The source of this T cell receptor beta chain is a study of a mutant IDH1 vaccine in newly diagnosed glioma. On the study more broadly: The patients received vaccinations eight times, in weeks 1, 3, 5, 7, 11, 15, 19 and 23. General study points: Alterations occurring in top peripheral T cell clonotypes seemed unrelated to pseudoprogression.

Data came from immunoSEQ multiplex PCR; TCRdb stores just in-frame clones and leaves some out. Among about 40,000 clones listed, approximately 93% were seen once. Time point noted: week 5, during vaccination. Vaccine doses each comprised 300 ug of mutant IDH1 20-mer peptide, with topical imiquimod. The ends were cut back, 7 bases at V and 5 bases at J, with 21 bases in the middle. The CDR3 is 15 amino acids. Looked up from germline, CDR1 is MNHNY and CDR2 is SVGAGI (reference sequence). As to this clone: The antigen is undetermined.

This material consisted of PBMCs, taken from a glioma patient whose treatment included an IDH1 peptide vaccine. The V and J genes are TRBV6-6 and TRBJ2-7; the D gene is possibly TRBD1 (7 bases). The TCR originated in a man between 45 and 60 years old with glioma. CDR3 region: CASTPSMTGRNEQYF. The CDR3 coding sequence is TGTGCCAGCACCCCGAGTATGACAGGGAGGAACGAGCAGTACTTC.